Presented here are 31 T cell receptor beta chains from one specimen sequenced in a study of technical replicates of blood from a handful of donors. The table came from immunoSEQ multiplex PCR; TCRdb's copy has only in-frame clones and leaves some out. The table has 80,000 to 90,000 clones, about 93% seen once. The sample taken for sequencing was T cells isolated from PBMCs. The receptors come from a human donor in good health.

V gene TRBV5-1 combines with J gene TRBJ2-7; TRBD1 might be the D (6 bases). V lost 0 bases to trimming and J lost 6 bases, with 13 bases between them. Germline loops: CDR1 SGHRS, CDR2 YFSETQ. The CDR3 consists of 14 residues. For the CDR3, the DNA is TGCGCCAGCAGCTTGGCAGGGGTGCGTGGCGAGCAGTACTTC. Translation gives CASSLAGVRGEQYF.

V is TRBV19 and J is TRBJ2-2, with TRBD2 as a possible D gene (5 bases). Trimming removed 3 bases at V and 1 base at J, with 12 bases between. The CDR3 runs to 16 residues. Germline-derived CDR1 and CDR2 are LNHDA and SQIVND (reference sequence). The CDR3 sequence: CASSILGSGNTGELFF. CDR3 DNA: TGTGCCAGTAGTATTCTCGGAAGCGGGAACACCGGGGAGCTGTTTTTT.

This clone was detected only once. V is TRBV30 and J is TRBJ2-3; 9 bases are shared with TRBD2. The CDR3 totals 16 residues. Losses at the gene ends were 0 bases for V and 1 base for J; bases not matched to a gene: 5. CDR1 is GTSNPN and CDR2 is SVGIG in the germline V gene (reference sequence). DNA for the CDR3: TGTGCCTGGAGTGTACCGGCGGGGGGGCGCACAGATACGCAGTATTTT. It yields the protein CAWSVPAGGRTDTQYF.

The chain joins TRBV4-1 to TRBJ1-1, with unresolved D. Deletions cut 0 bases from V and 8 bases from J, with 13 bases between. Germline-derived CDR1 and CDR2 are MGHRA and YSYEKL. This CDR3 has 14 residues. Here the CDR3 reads CASSQELGGNEAFF. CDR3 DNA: TGCGCCAGCAGCCAAGAATTAGGAGGTAACGAAGCTTTCTTT.

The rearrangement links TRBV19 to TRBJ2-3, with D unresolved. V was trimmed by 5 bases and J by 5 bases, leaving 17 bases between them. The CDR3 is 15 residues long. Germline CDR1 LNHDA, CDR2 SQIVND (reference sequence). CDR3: CASSSWAGRIDTQYF. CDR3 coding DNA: TGTGCCAGTAGTTCTTGGGCAGGTCGAATAGATACGCAGTATTTT.

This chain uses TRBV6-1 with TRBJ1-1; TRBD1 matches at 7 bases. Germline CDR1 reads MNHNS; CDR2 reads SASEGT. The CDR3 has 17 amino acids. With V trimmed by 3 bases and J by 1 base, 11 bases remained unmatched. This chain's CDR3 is CASSDPTGWGRNTEAFF. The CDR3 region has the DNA TGTGCCAGCAGTGATCCGACAGGGTGGGGCCGGAACACTGAAGCTTTCTTT.

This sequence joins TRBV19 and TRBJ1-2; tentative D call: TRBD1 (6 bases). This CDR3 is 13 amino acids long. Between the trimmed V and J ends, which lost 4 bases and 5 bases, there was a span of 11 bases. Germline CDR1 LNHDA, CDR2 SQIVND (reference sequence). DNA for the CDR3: TGTGCCAGTAGTAAACAGGGAGAATATGGCTACACCTTC. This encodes CASSKQGEYGYTF.

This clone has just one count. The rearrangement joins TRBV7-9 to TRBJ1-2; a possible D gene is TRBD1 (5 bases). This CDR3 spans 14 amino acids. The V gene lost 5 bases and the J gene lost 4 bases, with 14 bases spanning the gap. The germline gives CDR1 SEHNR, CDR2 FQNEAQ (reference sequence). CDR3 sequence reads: CASSQGGEAYGYTF. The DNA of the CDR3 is TGTGCCAGCAGCCAGGGAGGGGAGGCCTATGGCTACACCTTC.

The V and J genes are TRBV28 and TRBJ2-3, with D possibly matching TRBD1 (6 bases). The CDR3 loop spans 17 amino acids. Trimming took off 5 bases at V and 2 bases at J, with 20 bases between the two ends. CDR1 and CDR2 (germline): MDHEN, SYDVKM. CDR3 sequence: CASSTVTLDRFTDTQYF. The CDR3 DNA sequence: TGTGCCAGCAGTACAGTAACTCTGGACAGATTCACAGATACGCAGTATTTT.

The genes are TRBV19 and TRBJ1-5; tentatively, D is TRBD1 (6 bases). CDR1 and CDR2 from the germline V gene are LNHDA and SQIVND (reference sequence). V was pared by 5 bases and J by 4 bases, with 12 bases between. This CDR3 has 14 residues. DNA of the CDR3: TGTGCCAGTAGTCGGCAGGGGATGAATCAGCCCCAGCATTTT. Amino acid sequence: CASSRQGMNQPQHF. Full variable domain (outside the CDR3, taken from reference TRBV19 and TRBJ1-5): DGGITQSPKYLFRKEGQNVTLSCEQNLNHDAMYWYRQDPGQGLRLIYYSQIVNDFQKGDIAEGYSVSREKKESFPLTVTSAQKNPTAFYLCASSRQGMNQPQHFGDGTRLSIL.

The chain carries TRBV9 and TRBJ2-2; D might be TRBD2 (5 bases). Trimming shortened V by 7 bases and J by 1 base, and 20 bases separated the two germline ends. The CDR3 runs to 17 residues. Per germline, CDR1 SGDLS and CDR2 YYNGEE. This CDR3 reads CASVRRTWYGNTGELFF. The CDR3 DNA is TGTGCCAGCGTAAGGCGGACTTGGTATGGGAACACCGGGGAGCTGTTTTTT. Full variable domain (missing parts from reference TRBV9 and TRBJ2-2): DSGVTQTPKHLITATGQRVTLRCSPRSGDLSVYWYQQSLDQGLQFLIQYYNGEERAKGNILERFSAQQFPDLHSELNLSSLELGDSALYFCASVRRTWYGNTGELFFGEGSRLTVL.

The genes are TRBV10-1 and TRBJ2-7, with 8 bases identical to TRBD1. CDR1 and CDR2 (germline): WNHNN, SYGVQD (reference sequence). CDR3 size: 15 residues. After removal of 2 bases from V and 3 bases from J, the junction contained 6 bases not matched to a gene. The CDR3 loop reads CASSEPTGVHYEQYF. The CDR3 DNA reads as TGCGCCAGCAGTGAGCCGACAGGGGTTCACTACGAGCAGTACTTC.

The CDR3 DNA reads TGTGCCAGCAGTGCTTGGACAGGGGGCGGCACTGAAGCTTTCTTT. Translated, it gives CASSAWTGGGTEAFF. The chain uses TRBV28 and TRBJ1-1; the match to TRBD1 covers 11 bases. Trimming at V came to 5 bases and at J to 4 bases, leaving 6 bases not matched to a gene. The CDR3 runs to 15 residues. The germline V gene has CDR1 MDHEN and CDR2 SYDVKM.

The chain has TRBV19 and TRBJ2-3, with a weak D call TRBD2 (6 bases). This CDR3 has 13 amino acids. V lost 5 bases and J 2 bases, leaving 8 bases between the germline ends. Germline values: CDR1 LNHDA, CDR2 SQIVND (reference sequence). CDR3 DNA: TGTGCCAGTAGTGGGACTTCCACAGATACGCAGTATTTT. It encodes CASSGTSTDTQYF.

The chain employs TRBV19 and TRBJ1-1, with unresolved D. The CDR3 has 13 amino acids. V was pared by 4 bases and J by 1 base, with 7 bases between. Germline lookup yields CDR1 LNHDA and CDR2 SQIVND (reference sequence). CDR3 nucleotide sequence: TGTGCCAGTAGTACAGGAAGGAACACTGAAGCTTTCTTT. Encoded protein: CASSTGRNTEAFF.

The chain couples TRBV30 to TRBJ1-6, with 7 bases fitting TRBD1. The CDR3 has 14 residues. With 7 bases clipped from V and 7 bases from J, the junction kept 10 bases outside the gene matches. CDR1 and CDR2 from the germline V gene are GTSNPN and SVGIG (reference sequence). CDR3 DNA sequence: TGTGCCTACTCCCTCCGGGACAGAAATTCACCCCTCCACTTT. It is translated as CAYSLRDRNSPLHF.

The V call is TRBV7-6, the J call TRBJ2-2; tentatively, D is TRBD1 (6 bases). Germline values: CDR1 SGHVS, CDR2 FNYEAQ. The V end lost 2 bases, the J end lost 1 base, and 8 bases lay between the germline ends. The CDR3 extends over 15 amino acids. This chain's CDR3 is CASSLRGGNTGELFF. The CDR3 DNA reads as TGTGCCAGCAGCTTAAGAGGGGGGAACACCGGGGAGCTGTTTTTT.

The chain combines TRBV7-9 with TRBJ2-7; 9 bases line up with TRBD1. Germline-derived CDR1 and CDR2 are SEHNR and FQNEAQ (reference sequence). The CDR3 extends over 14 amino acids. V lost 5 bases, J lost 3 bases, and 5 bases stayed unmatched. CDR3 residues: CASSPRDRDYEQYF. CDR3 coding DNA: TGTGCCAGCAGCCCCCGGGACAGGGACTACGAGCAGTACTTC.

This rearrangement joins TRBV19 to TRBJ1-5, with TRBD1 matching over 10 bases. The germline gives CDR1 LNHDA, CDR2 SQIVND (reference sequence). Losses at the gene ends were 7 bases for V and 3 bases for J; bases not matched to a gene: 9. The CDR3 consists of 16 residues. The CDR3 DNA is TGTGCCAGTAACTCCGGGACAGGGGCTTCCAATCAGCCCCAGCATTTT. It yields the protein CASNSGTGASNQPQHF.

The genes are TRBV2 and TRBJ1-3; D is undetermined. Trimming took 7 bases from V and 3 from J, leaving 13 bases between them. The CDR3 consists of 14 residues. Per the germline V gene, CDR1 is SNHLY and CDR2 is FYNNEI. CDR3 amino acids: CASTPGFGGNTIYF. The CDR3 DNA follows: TGTGCCAGCACACCGGGGTTCGGTGGAAACACCATATATTTT.

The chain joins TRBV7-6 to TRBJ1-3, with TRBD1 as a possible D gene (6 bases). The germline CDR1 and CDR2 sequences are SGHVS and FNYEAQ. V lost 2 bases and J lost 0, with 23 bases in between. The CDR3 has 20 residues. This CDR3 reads CASSLRGSDRTLTSGNTIYF. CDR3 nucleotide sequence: TGTGCCAGCAGCTTAAGGGGGTCCGACAGGACCCTTACCTCTGGAAACACCATATATTTT.

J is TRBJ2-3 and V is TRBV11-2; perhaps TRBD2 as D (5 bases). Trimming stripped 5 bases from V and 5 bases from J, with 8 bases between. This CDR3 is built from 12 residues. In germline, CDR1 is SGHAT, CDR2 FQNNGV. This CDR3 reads CASSPGGDTQYF. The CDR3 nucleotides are TGTGCCAGCAGCCCTGGAGGAGATACGCAGTATTTT.

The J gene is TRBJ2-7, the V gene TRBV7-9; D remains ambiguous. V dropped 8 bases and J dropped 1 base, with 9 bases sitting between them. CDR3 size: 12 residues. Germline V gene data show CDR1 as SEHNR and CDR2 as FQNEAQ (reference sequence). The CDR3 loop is CASAVFSYEQYF. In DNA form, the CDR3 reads TGTGCCAGCGCGGTTTTTTCCTACGAGCAGTACTTC.

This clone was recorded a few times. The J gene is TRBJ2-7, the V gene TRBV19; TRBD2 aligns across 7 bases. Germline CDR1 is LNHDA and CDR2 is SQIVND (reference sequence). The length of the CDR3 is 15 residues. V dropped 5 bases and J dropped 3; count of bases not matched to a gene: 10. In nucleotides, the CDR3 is TGTGCCAGTAGTTCGTCGGGGGAGGGCCTCTACGAGCAGTACTTC. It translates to CASSSSGEGLYEQYF. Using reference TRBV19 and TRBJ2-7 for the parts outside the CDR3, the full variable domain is DGGITQSPKYLFRKEGQNVTLSCEQNLNHDAMYWYRQDPGQGLRLIYYSQIVNDFQKGDIAEGYSVSREKKESFPLTVTSAQKNPTAFYLCASSSSGEGLYEQYFGPGTRLTVT.

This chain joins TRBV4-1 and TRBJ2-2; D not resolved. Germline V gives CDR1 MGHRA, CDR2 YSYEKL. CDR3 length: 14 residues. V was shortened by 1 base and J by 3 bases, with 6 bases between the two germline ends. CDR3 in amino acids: CASSQVEDTGELFF. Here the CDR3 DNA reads TGCGCCAGCAGCCAAGTAGAGGACACCGGGGAGCTGTTTTTT.

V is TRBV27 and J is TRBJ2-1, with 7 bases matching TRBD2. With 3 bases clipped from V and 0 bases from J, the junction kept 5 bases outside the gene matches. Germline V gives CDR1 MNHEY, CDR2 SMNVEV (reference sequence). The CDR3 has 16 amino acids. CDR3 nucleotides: TGTGCCAGCAGTTTTGGGGGGGAAAACTCCTACAATGAGCAGTTCTTC. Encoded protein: CASSFGGENSYNEQFF.

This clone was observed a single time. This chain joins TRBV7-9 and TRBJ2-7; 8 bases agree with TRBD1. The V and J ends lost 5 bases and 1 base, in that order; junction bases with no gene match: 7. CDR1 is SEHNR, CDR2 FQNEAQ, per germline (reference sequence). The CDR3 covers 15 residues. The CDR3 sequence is CASSIGQGRSYEQYF. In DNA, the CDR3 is TGTGCCAGCAGCATCGGACAGGGAAGGTCCTACGAGCAGTACTTC.

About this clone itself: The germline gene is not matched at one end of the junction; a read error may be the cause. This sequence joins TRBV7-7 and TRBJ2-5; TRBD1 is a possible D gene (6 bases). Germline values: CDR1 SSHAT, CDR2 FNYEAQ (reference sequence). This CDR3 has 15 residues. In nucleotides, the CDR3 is TGTGCTAGCAGCTTAGGCGGACAGCCGGGAGAGACCCAGTACTTC. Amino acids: CASSLGGQPGETQYF. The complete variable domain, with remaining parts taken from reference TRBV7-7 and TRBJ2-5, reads GAGVSQSPRYKVTKRGQDVTLRCDPISSHATLYWYQQALGQGPEFLTYFNYEAQPDKSGLPSDRFSAERPEGSISTLTIQRTEQRDSAMYRCASSLGGQPGETQYFGPGTRLLVL.

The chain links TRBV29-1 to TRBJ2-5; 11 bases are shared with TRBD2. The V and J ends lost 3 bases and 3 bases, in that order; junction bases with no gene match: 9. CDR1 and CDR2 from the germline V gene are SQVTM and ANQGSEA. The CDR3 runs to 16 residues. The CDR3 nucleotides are TGCAGCGTTGACCGCGGGGCACTAGCGGGAGAAGAGACCCAGTACTTC. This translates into CSVDRGALAGEETQYF.

The CDR3 loop reads CASGKFREGTQYF. The CDR3 bases are TGTGCCAGCGGTAAATTCAGGGAAGGTACGCAGTATTTT. The chain is built from TRBV28 and TRBJ2-3; perhaps TRBD1 as D (5 bases). There are 13 residues in the CDR3. Germline V gene lookup returns CDR1 MDHEN and CDR2 SYDVKM. V gave up 8 bases and J gave up 8 bases, with 17 bases separating them. Based on the CDR3 plus reference TRBV28 and TRBJ2-3, the full variable domain is DVKVTQSSRYLVKRTGEKVFLECVQDMDHENMFWYRQDPGLGLRLIYFSYDVKMKEKGDIPEGYSVSREKKERFSLILESASTNQTSMYLCASGKFREGTQYFGPGTRLTVL.

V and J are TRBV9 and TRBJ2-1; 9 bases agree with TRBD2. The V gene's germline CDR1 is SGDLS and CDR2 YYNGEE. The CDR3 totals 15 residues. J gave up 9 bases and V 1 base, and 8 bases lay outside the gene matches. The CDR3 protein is CASSVRGGAVGEQFF. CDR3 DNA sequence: TGTGCCAGCAGCGTACGCGGGGGGGCGGTCGGTGAGCAGTTCTTC.